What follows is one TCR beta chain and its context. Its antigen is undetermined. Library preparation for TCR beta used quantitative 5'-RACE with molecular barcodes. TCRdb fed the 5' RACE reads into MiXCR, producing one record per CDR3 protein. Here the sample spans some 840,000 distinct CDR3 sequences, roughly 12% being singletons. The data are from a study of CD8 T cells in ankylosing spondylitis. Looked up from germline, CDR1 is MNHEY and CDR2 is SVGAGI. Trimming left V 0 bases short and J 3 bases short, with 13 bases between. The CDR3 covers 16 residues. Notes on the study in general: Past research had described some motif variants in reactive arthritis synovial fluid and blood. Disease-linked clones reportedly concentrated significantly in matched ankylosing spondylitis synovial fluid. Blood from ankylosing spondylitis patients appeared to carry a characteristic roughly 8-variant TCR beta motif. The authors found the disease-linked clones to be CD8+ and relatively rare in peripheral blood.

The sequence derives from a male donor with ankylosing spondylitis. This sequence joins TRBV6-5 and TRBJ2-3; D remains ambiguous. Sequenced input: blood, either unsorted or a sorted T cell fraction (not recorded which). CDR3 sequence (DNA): TGTGCCAGCAGTTACTCGCTCGTACAGACTACAGATACGCAGTATTTT. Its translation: CASSYSLVQTTDTQYF.